The rows below give T cell receptor beta chains drawn from one sample of a study of cytomegalovirus exposure and HLA in healthy donors. The data were produced by immunoSEQ multiplex PCR, yet TCRdb's version contains in-frame clones alone and is incomplete. The repertoire holds roughly 73,000 clones, 94% seen once, with 1.5% to 1.8% in the top ten. Sequenced: PBMCs. These receptors were obtained from a man between 18 and 35 years old in good health and CMV-seropositive. CDR3s include the opening cysteine and the closing phenylalanine or tryptophan. Each record gives: clone size, V gene, J gene, D gene, CDR3 protein, CDR3 DNA. The D gene is left open where the match is weak. The size entry is marked missing in some rows and otherwise reads once, few, many or a size class.

NA,TRBV11-2,TRBJ1-1,NA,CASSTFPGVEAFF,TGTGCCAGCAGCACCTTCCCAGGGGTGGAAGCTTTCTTT
NA,TRBV7-6,TRBJ2-1,TRBD2,CASSLRSGRALDEQFF,TGTGCCAGCAGCTTGCGTAGCGGGAGGGCGTTGGATGAGCAGTTCTTC
NA,TRBV2,TRBJ2-2,TRBD1,CASRGGGDRETGELFF,TGTGCCAGCAGAGGTGGCGGGGACAGGGAGACCGGGGAGCTGTTTTTT
NA,TRBV2,TRBJ2-3,TRBD2,CASSPILAGGNTDTQYF,TGTGCCAGCAGTCCTATTCTAGCGGGAGGGAACACAGATACGCAGTATTTT
NA,TRBV19,TRBJ2-1,NA,CASSPMRGGEQFF,TGTGCCAGTAGTCCCATGAGGGGGGGTGAGCAGTTCTTC
NA,TRBV30,TRBJ2-1,NA,CARGSLIEQFF,TGTGCACGTGGGAGTTTGATTGAGCAGTTCTTC
NA,TRBV30,TRBJ2-1,TRBD2,CAWSRGTSGYNEQFF,TGTGCCTGGAGTCGGGGGACTAGCGGCTACAATGAGCAGTTCTTC
NA,TRBV4-1,TRBJ1-1,TRBD1,CASSQETGGPEAFF,TGCGCCAGCAGCCAAGAGACAGGGGGTCCTGAAGCTTTCTTT
NA,TRBV7-3,TRBJ2-1,NA,CASSSPGGEQFF,TGTGCCAGCAGCTCCCCTGGAGGTGAGCAGTTCTTC
NA,TRBV28,TRBJ1-2,NA,CASSPPGLYGYTF,TGTGCCAGCAGTCCGCCAGGGCTTTATGGCTACACCTTC
NA,TRBV4-1,TRBJ2-1,TRBD2,CASSQDLGGRALEQFF,TGCGCCAGCAGCCAAGATCTGGGCGGGAGGGCCTTGGAGCAGTTCTTC
NA,TRBV5-6,TRBJ2-2,TRBD1,CASSLGQGPTGELFF,TGTGCCAGCAGCCTGGGACAGGGACCAACCGGGGAGCTGTTTTTT
NA,TRBV10-3,TRBJ2-7,TRBD2,CAISVHSSGTAREQYF,TGTGCCATCAGTGTCCACTCTAGCGGCACGGCGAGGGAGCAGTACTTC
NA,TRBV10-3,TRBJ2-7,NA,CAIGSSAEQYF,TGTGCCATCGGGAGCTCCGCCGAGCAGTACTTC
NA,TRBV6-6,TRBJ1-5,TRBD1,CASSYPRTGGGQPQHF,TGTGCCAGCAGTTACCCAAGGACAGGCGGAGGCCAGCCCCAGCATTTT
NA,TRBV4-2,TRBJ2-3,TRBD2,CASSLQTSGSADTQYF,TGTGCCAGCAGCCTTCAGACTAGCGGGAGCGCAGATACGCAGTATTTT
NA,TRBV2,TRBJ2-7,TRBD1,CASRSTGGYEQYF,TGTGCCAGCCGCTCGACAGGGGGGTACGAGCAGTACTTC
NA,TRBV7-9,TRBJ1-2,NA,CASSLASEGLGFGYTF,TGTGCCAGCAGCTTAGCATCGGAGGGTTTAGGATTCGGCTACACCTTC
NA,TRBV28,TRBJ2-3,NA,CASSPPPSTDTQYF,TGTGCCAGCAGTCCCCCCCCCTCCACAGATACGCAGTATTTT
NA,TRBV10-3,TRBJ1-2,NA,CAISPRDSGYTF,TGTGCCATCAGCCCACGGGACTCAGGCTACACCTTC
once,TRBV5-4,TRBJ2-7,NA,CASSAEQGTEQYF,TGTGCCAGCAGCGCCGAGCAGGGAACCGAGCAGTACTTC
NA,TRBV6-5,TRBJ1-1,NA,CASSAGNTEAFF,TGTGCCAGCAGTGCGGGGAACACTGAAGCTTTCTTT
NA,TRBV6-1,TRBJ2-5,TRBD2,CASSGNSAGGPWETQYF,TGTGCCAGCAGTGGGAATTCTGCGGGAGGGCCGTGGGAGACCCAGTACTTC
once,TRBV29-1,TRBJ2-2,NA,CSVSGVTGELFF,TGCAGCGTCTCGGGGGTTACCGGGGAGCTGTTTTTT
NA,TRBV11-2,TRBJ2-3,TRBD2,CASSLGIVFASGTDTQYF,TGTGCCAGCAGCTTAGGAATTGTCTTTGCTAGCGGGACAGATACGCAGTATTTT
once,TRBV4-1,TRBJ2-1,TRBD2,CASSLLTSGSNNEQFF,TGCGCCAGCAGCCTCTTGACTAGCGGGAGCAACAATGAGCAGTTCTTC
NA,TRBV4-1,TRBJ1-1,TRBD1,CASSQVDRMNTEAFF,TGCGCCAGCAGCCAAGTGGACAGGATGAACACTGAAGCTTTCTTT
NA,TRBV28,TRBJ2-7,TRBD1,CASTPTRDSIPYEQYF,TGTGCCAGCACCCCCACCCGGGACAGCATACCTTACGAGCAGTACTTC
NA,TRBV4-1,TRBJ1-5,NA,CASSQDMRAGYNQPQHF,TGCGCCAGCAGCCAAGATATGAGGGCAGGATACAATCAGCCCCAGCATTTT
NA,TRBV28,TRBJ2-3,NA,CATGEAFTDTQYF,TGTGCCACCGGAGAGGCCTTCACAGATACGCAGTATTTT
NA,TRBV5-4,TRBJ1-3,TRBD1,CASSLEDSGQAGNTIYF,TGTGCCAGCAGCTTGGAAGATTCGGGACAGGCAGGAAACACCATATATTTT
NA,TRBV29-1,TRBJ2-1,NA,CSVERGQSGNEQFF,TGCAGCGTTGAACGAGGGCAGTCGGGGAATGAGCAGTTCTTC
NA,TRBV11-2,TRBJ2-5,NA,CASTPGEGRKETQYF,TGTGCCAGCACCCCAGGGGAGGGTAGAAAGGAGACCCAGTACTTC
NA,TRBV29-1,TRBJ2-5,TRBD2,CSVAGTSAPHGFEETQYF,TGCAGCGTTGCCGGGACTAGCGCACCCCACGGTTTTGAAGAGACCCAGTACTTC
NA,TRBV2,TRBJ2-2,NA,CASSRTENGELFF,TGTGCCAGCAGTCGGACAGAGAACGGGGAGCTGTTTTTT
NA,TRBV18,TRBJ1-3,TRBD1,CASSPRQGGNTIYF,TGTGCCAGCTCACCACGACAGGGCGGAAACACCATATATTTT
NA,TRBV5-1,TRBJ2-7,NA,CASRLSGDSYEQYF,TGCGCCAGCAGACTTAGCGGAGACTCCTACGAGCAGTACTTC
NA,TRBV9,TRBJ1-5,TRBD1,CASSVGGDRDQPQHF,TGTGCCAGCAGCGTGGGGGGCGACAGGGATCAGCCCCAGCATTTT
NA,TRBV28,TRBJ1-1,TRBD1,CASSLGGTGGGGTEAFF,TGTGCCAGCAGTTTAGGAGGGACAGGGGGTGGTGGGACTGAAGCTTTCTTT
NA,TRBV10-3,TRBJ1-2,NA,CAITEGGVDYGYTF,TGTGCCATCACAGAAGGGGGAGTAGACTATGGCTACACCTTC
NA,TRBV7-6,TRBJ1-5,TRBD1,CASSLGTGAAEHF,TGTGCCAGCAGCTTAGGGACAGGGGCCGCTGAACATTTT